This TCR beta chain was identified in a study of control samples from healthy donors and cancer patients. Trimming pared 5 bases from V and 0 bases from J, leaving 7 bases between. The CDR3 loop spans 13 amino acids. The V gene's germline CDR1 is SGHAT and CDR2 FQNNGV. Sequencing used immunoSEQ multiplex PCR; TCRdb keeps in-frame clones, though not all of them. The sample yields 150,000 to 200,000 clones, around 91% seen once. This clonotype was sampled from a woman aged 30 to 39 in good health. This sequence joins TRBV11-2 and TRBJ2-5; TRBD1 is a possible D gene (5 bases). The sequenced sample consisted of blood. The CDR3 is CASSTGHQETQYF. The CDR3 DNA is TGTGCCAGCAGCACAGGACACCAAGAGACCCAGTACTTC.